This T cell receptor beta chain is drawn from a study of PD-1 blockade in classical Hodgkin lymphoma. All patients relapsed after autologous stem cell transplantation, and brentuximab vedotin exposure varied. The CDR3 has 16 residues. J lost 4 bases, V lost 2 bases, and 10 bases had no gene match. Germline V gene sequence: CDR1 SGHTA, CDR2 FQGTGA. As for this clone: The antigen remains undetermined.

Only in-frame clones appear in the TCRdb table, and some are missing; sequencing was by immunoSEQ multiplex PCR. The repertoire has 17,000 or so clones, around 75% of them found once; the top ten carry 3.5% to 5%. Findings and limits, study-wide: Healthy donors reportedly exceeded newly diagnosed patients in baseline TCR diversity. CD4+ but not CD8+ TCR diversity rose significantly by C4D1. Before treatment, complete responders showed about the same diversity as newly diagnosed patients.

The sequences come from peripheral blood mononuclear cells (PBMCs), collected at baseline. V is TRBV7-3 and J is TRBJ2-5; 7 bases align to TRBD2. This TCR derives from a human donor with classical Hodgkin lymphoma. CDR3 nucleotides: TGTGCCAGCAGCTTAGGCGGACTAGGTCGGGGAGAGACCCAGTACTTC. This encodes CASSLGGLGRGETQYF.